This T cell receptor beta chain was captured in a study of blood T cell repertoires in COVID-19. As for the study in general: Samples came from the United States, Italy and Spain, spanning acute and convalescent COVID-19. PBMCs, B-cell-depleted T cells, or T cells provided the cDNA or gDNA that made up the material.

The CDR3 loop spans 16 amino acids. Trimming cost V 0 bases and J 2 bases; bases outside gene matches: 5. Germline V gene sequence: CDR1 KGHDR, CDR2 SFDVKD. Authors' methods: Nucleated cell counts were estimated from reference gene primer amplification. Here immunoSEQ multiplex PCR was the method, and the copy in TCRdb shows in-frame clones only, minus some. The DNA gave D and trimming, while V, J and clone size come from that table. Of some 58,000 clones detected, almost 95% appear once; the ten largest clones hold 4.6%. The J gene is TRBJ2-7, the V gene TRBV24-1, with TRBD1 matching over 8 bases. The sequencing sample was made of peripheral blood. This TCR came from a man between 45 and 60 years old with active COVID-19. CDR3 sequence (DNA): TGTGCCACCAGTGATTTGAGCGGACAGGGAACCTACGAGCAGTACTTC. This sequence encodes CATSDLSGQGTYEQYF.